This T cell receptor beta chain was recovered during a study of blood T cell repertoires in COVID-19. Study as a whole: Samples came from the United States, Italy and Spain, spanning acute and convalescent COVID-19.

Patients of the Seattle cohort, enrolled during active infection, were followed longitudinally. Source study methods: Estimation of nucleated cell counts was performed using reference gene primer amplification. Data came from immunoSEQ multiplex PCR; TCRdb stores just in-frame clones and leaves some out. D and trimming were read from the DNA, whereas the V and J calls and clone size are those reported in that table. The sample consists of 50,000 to 80,000 clones, about 88% of them appearing once. The V gene's germline CDR1 is GTSNPN and CDR2 SVGIG (reference sequence). V lost 2 bases to trimming and J lost 7 bases; unmatched junction nucleotides: 16. The CDR3 has 16 residues.

This receptor was identified in a woman in her fifties or sixties with COVID-19, enrolled during active disease. The J gene is TRBJ1-2, the V gene TRBV30; TRBD1 matches 7 bases. Sequencing was performed on peripheral blood. The CDR3, as DNA: TGTGCCTGGAGTTCGACAGGGCTCCCCTGGAATGGTGGCTACACCTTC. Amino acid sequence: CAWSSTGLPWNGGYTF.